This T cell receptor (beta chain) was identified during a study of lymphopenia after photon versus proton radiotherapy. Study observations and caveats: Only patients who died were analyzed for survival; proton advantage is unproven. Relative stability marked proton patients; photon patients lost diversity and naive cells. Post-nadir diversity loss with photons came from oligoclonal expansion, particularly CD8+ Temra cells.

The table came from immunoSEQ multiplex PCR; TCRdb's copy has only in-frame clones and leaves some out. The sample carries about 58,000 clones, around 84% recorded once. About this clone: No antigen is known for it.

V was pared by 7 bases and J by 5 bases, with 17 bases between. This CDR3 is built from 14 residues. Looked up from germline, CDR1 is MNHNY and CDR2 is SVGAGI (reference sequence). The specimen comprised peripheral blood, sampled from a patient treated with proton-based radiotherapy. The TCR sequence derives from a man aged 55 to 70 with pancreatic cancer. V and J are TRBV6-6 and TRBJ1-1; D is unclear. CDR3: CASTFTEARTEAFF. The CDR3 nucleotides are TGTGCCAGCACCTTTACGGAGGCAAGAACTGAAGCTTTCTTT.